This TCR beta chain was found in a study of T cells in Graves' hyperthyroidism and ophthalmopathy. Per germline, CDR1 KGHDR and CDR2 SFDVKD. The trim removed 1 base at V and 10 bases at J, leaving 8 bases unmatched. The CDR3 sequence is 16 residues long. Inclusion characteristics of ophthalmopathy patients comprised a Clinical Activity Score of at least 3, a NOSPECS grade of at least 4, and duration under 3 months. Worth noting for this clonotype: Its matching antigen is unknown.

Study results and caveats: The blood repertoire included most of the expanded thyroid clonotypes above 0.001.

Authors of the study amplified TCR beta CDR3 regions from RNA transcripts. Carried out on the TCR CDR3, a first-round RT-PCR used the HTBI primer set. TCRdb used MiXCR to reprocess the multiplex PCR reads, holding one entry per CDR3 protein. The sample has over 350,000 distinct CDR3 sequences; about 14% are singletons. V is TRBV24-1 and J is TRBJ2-1; 11 nucleotides match TRBD2. The sample consisted of blood. This TCR was sampled from a middle-aged man with Graves' ophthalmopathy. The CDR3 DNA is TGTGCCACCAGTGATTTATCACTAGCGGGAGTGGGAGAGCAGTTCTTC. Amino acids: CATSDLSLAGVGEQFF.